Following are 22 T cell receptor beta chains from one sample sequenced in a study of glioma-infiltrating T cells. The iRepertoire nested amplicon-rescue multiplex PCR amplified TCR alpha and beta CDR3s from RNA. One entry per CDR3 protein, called by TCRdb with MiXCR from the multiplex PCR reads. The profile shows some 160,000 distinct CDR3 sequences, approximately 40% of them singletons. Sequencing input: glioma tissue, nonneoplastic brain tissue, or PBMCs (not recorded which). These receptors were taken from a human donor with low-grade glioma or glioblastoma, undergoing nonglioma brain surgery, or in good health (not recorded which).

This clonotype was observed a few times. In DNA form, the CDR3 reads TGTGCCAGCTCACCAGGGCTACAGTACACTGAAGCTTTCTTT. It specifies CASSPGLQYTEAFF. The chain combines TRBV18 with TRBJ1-1; D is undetermined. The CDR3 totals 14 residues. Germline values: CDR1 KGHSH, CDR2 LQKENI. Trimming pared 2 bases from V and 3 bases from J, leaving 10 bases between.

In regard to this clonotype: This may be a read error: a much more frequent sequence differs by one nucleotide. Since the CDR3 does not end with the conserved phenylalanine or tryptophan, this likely comes from a read error. V usage is TRBV20-1 and J usage is TRBJ2-7; D uncertain. Germline V gene data show CDR1 as DFQATT and CDR2 as SNEGSKA (reference sequence). This CDR3 is built from 15 residues. V was trimmed by 0 bases and J by 0 bases, leaving 12 bases between them. The CDR3 DNA sequence: TGCAGTGCTAGAGATAACACCGCCGACTCCTACGAGCAGTACTCC. Residues: CSARDNTADSYEQYS.

The V call is TRBV20-1, the J call TRBJ2-7; D perhaps matches TRBD2 (5 bases). Trimming took off 2 bases at V and 4 bases at J, with 15 bases between the two ends. CDR1 is DFQATT and CDR2 is SNEGSKA in the germline V gene (reference sequence). The CDR3 contains 14 residues. The CDR3 sequence: CSARSGVLSYEQYF. The CDR3 DNA follows: TGCAGTGCTAGATCCGGGGTCCTTTCTTACGAGCAGTACTTC.

Remarks on this clonotype: This may be a read error: a much more frequent sequence differs by one nucleotide. V and J are TRBV14 and TRBJ2-5, with 8 bases matching TRBD2. The germline V gene encodes CDR1 SGHDN and CDR2 FVKESK. CDR3 length: 15 residues. The CDR3 is CASSQVPGGQENQYF. The DNA of the CDR3 is TGTGCCAGCAGCCAAGTTCCGGGAGGGCAAGAGAACCAGTACTTC.

This clonotype was detected only once. A much larger clone is a single base away; this may be a read error. This chain uses TRBV7-2 with TRBJ2-1, with D possibly TRBD2 on 6 matching bases. This CDR3 is built from 15 residues. From germline, CDR1 is SGHTA and CDR2 FQGNSA. CDR3 DNA sequence: TGTGCCAGCAGCCTAAGAGGGACTGGGCACAATGAGGAGTTCTTC. This codes for CASSLRGTGHNEEFF.

CDR3 DNA sequence: TGTGCCAGCTCACTCTATCCCAGGGGCTCTTCCTCCTACGAGCAGTACTTC. Amino acid sequence: CASSLYPRGSSSYEQYF. The chain recombines TRBV18 with TRBJ2-7, with a tentative D call TRBD1 (6 bases). V was shortened by 4 bases and J by 0 bases, with 19 bases between the two germline ends. The CDR3 loop spans 17 amino acids. Germline V gives CDR1 KGHSH, CDR2 LQKENI.

Concerning this clonotype: With a much larger clone just one base away, this may be a read error. The V gene is TRBV2, the J gene TRBJ1-5; D might be TRBD1 (6 bases). CDR3 length: 16 residues. The germline V gene encodes CDR1 SNHLY and CDR2 FYNNEI. V dropped 6 bases and J dropped 0 bases, with 15 bases sitting between them. The CDR3 region is CASSAIGGNSNQPQHF. The CDR3 DNA is TGTGCCAGCAGCGCAATAGGGGGAAATAGCAATCAGCCCCAGCATTTT.

V usage is TRBV20-1 and J usage is TRBJ2-7; the match to TRBD2 covers 11 bases. This CDR3 spans 16 amino acids. Germline V gene data show CDR1 as DFQATT and CDR2 as SNEGSKA (reference sequence). The V gene end was trimmed by 6 bases and the J gene end by 5 bases; junction bases not matched to a gene: 15. The CDR3 DNA follows: TGCAGTGCCATTCAGCCTACTAGCGGGAGCTACAACGAGCAGTACTTC. It yields the protein CSAIQPTSGSYNEQYF.

In this sample, this clonotype turned up many times. The chain joins TRBV7-2 to TRBJ2-5, with TRBD1 matching 9 bases. The CDR3 totals 13 residues. Trimming removed 7 bases from V and 6 bases from J; junction bases left unmatched: 6. Per the germline V gene, CDR1 is SGHTA and CDR2 is FQGNSA. The CDR3 loop is CASTTQGAQTQYF. The CDR3 nucleotides are TGTGCCAGCACCACACAGGGGGCACAGACCCAGTACTTC.

This clonotype was observed once. It may be a read error: a sequence one base away is much more abundant. The CDR3 sequence is CASGPTETGELFF. CDR3 sequence (DNA): TGTGCCAGCGGTCCAACAGAGACCGGGGAGCTGTTTTTT. The chain carries TRBV28 and TRBJ2-2; D gene uncertain. V shed 8 bases and J shed 5 bases, with 12 bases lying between them. Looked up from germline, CDR1 is MDHEN and CDR2 is SYDVKM. CDR3 size: 13 residues.

This clonotype appeared many times. The chain carries TRBV27 and TRBJ2-3; no reliable D call. The CDR3 consists of 15 residues. Germline lookup yields CDR1 MNHEY and CDR2 SMNVEV (reference sequence). V shed 6 bases and J shed 4 bases, with 17 bases lying between them. The CDR3 sequence is CASRASGYVPDTQYF. The CDR3 nucleotides are TGTGCCAGCAGAGCCTCGGGCTACGTCCCAGATACGCAGTATTTT.

This clonotype was detected ten times or more. V usage is TRBV2 and J usage is TRBJ1-5; D remains ambiguous. The CDR3 runs 15 residues. Trimming pared 3 bases from V and 4 bases from J, leaving 13 bases between. Per germline, CDR1 SNHLY and CDR2 FYNNEI. The CDR3: CASSESGRGNQPQHF. In DNA form, the CDR3 reads TGTGCCAGCAGTGAGTCGGGTCGCGGGAATCAGCCCCAGCATTTT.

Only one count was recorded for this clonotype. The rearrangement links TRBV5-4 to TRBJ2-5, with D unresolved. The V and J ends lost 1 base and 11 bases respectively, with 9 bases between them. The germline V gene has CDR1 SGHNT and CDR2 YYREEE (reference sequence). This CDR3 contains 11 residues. CDR3 nucleotides: TGTGCCAGCAGCTTGTTTGATGAGCAGTACTTC. It specifies CASSLFDEQYF.

This clonotype was counted many times. The chain uses TRBV20-1 and TRBJ2-7; 7 bases match TRBD1. Germline V gene sequence: CDR1 DFQATT, CDR2 SNEGSKA (reference sequence). The junction had 2 bases not matched to a gene; V was cut back by 3 bases and J by 3 bases. This CDR3 contains 12 residues. The CDR3 DNA is TGCAGTGCTAGGGGGGACAGCTACGAGCAGTACTTC. Its translation: CSARGDSYEQYF.

A remark on this clonotype: An end of the junction differs from the germline gene, which may be a read error. The chain uses TRBV12-3 or TRBV12-4 and TRBJ2-1; unclear D gene. The CDR3 is made up of 11 amino acids. DNA of the CDR3: TGTGCCAGCAGCCTGGGCAATGAGAAGTTCTTC. It codes for CASSLGNEKFF.

Ten or more counts support this clonotype. The chain links TRBV20-1 to TRBJ1-2; 11 bases match TRBD1. Germline V gene sequence: CDR1 DFQATT, CDR2 SNEGSKA (reference sequence). This CDR3 is built from 13 residues. With 6 bases clipped from V and 7 bases from J, the junction kept 7 bases outside the gene matches. The CDR3 nucleotides read TGCAGTGCCGCTCTCGGACAGGGGGCTGGCTACACCTTC. Its protein is CSAALGQGAGYTF.

Note on this clonotype: A much larger clone is a single base away; this may be a read error. V is TRBV6-1 and J is TRBJ2-7; 9 nucleotides line up with TRBD2. The germline V gene encodes CDR1 MNHNS and CDR2 SASEGT. V lost 5 bases, J lost 4 bases, and 24 bases stayed unmatched. CDR3 length: 20 amino acids. CDR3 in DNA: TGTGCCAGCAGTCTCCCCATAAGTGCTGGTCTAGCGGGGACGGTTTACGAGCAGTACTTC. Translating gives CASSLPISAGLAGTVYEQYF.

This clonotype was seen ten or more times. This chain uses TRBV6-1 with TRBJ2-2, with D possibly being TRBD1 (5 bases). CDR1 MNHNS and CDR2 SASEGT come from the germline V gene. V was trimmed by 5 bases and J by 1 base, leaving 8 bases between them. The CDR3 runs to 14 residues. The chain's CDR3 is CASSKTENTGELFF. The CDR3 nucleotides are TGTGCCAGCAGTAAGACAGAGAACACCGGGGAGCTGTTTTTT.

In its sample, this clonotype was seen many times. The chain has TRBV4-2 and TRBJ2-3; D is unclear. The germline V gene encodes CDR1 LGHNA and CDR2 YNFKEQ. V was pared by 0 bases and J by 0 bases, with 10 bases between. There are 16 residues in the CDR3. The DNA of the CDR3 is TGTGCCAGCAGCCAAGATCGGGCTACTAGCACAGATACGCAGTATTTT. It yields the protein CASSQDRATSTDTQYF.

For this clonotype: A much larger clone lies one base from this, so it may be a read error. V and J are TRBV24-1 and TRBJ2-3, with unresolved D. CDR1 is KGHDR and CDR2 is SFDVKD in the germline V gene. The CDR3 runs 13 residues. CDR3 sequence (DNA): TGTGCCACCAGTGATCTTGTCACAGATAGGCAGTATTTT. Amino acid sequence: CATSDLVTDRQYF.

At least ten counts were recorded for this clonotype. The rearrangement joins TRBV20-1 to TRBJ1-5; TRBD1 is a possible D gene (5 bases). Trimming stripped 4 bases from V and 3 bases from J, with 7 bases between. CDR3 length: 12 amino acids. The germline V gene encodes CDR1 DFQATT and CDR2 SNEGSKA (reference sequence). Here the CDR3 DNA reads TGCAGTGCTACAGGGTACAATCAGCCCCAGCATTTT. As protein: CSATGYNQPQHF.

This clonotype was observed many times. The chain has TRBV6-6 and TRBJ2-1; no firm D call. V was trimmed by 0 bases and J by 2 bases, leaving 8 bases between them. The CDR3 totals 15 residues. Germline CDR1 is MNHNY and CDR2 is SVGAGI (reference sequence). The CDR3 sequence is CASSYSSKTYNEQFF. The CDR3 DNA is TGTGCCAGCAGTTACTCATCGAAGACCTACAATGAGCAGTTCTTC.